The 10 T cell receptor beta chains below all came from one sample that was sequenced in a study of blood T cell repertoires in COVID-19. Sequencing was performed with immunoSEQ multiplex PCR; in TCRdb, only in-frame clones are kept and a portion is missing. The sample comprises about 60,000 clones, 82% of which are singletons, and 8.2% rests with the top ten. The sample taken for sequencing was peripheral blood. The receptors derive from a woman at least 80 years old with acute or convalescent COVID-19.

This rearrangement joins TRBV3-1 (or the pseudogene TRBV3-2) to TRBJ2-1, with unresolved D. With 2 bases removed from V and 10 bases from J, the gap between germline ends came to 9 bases. The CDR3 length is 12 residues. Germline values: CDR1 LGHDT, CDR2 YNNKEL (reference sequence). CDR3 residues: CASSQLVGEQFF. The CDR3 DNA follows: TGTGCCAGCAGCCAACTAGTCGGAGAGCAGTTCTTC.

V usage is TRBV3-1 (or the pseudogene TRBV3-2) and J usage is TRBJ1-2, with 9 bases that match TRBD1. V trimming: 7 bases; J trimming: 3 bases; junction bases outside the gene matches: 12. This CDR3 is 16 amino acids long. Germline V lookup: CDR1 LGHDT, CDR2 YNNKEL (reference sequence). CDR3 sequence: CASKSSYRGLHYGYTF. CDR3 DNA: TGTGCCAGCAAATCAAGTTACAGGGGGCTACACTATGGCTACACCTTC.

The chain's CDR3 is CASNGQGLSTDTQYF. Written as DNA, the CDR3 is TGTGCCAGCAACGGACAGGGATTGAGCACAGATACGCAGTATTTT. The chain recombines TRBV28 with TRBJ2-3, with 8 positions matching TRBD1. This CDR3 is 15 amino acids long. Germline V gene lookup returns CDR1 MDHEN and CDR2 SYDVKM. Trimming removed 7 bases from V and 0 bases from J; junction bases left unmatched: 6. The entire variable domain, with the rest obtained from reference TRBV28 and TRBJ2-3, is as follows: DVKVTQSSRYLVKRTGEKVFLECVQDMDHENMFWYRQDPGLGLRLIYFSYDVKMKEKGDIPEGYSVSREKKERFSLILESASTNQTSMYLCASNGQGLSTDTQYFGPGTRLTVL.

Here the CDR3 reads CASSFGGQITDTQYF. Here the CDR3 DNA reads TGTGCCAGCAGTTTTGGTGGACAGATCACAGATACGCAGTATTTT. The chain carries TRBV27 and TRBJ2-3, with D possibly being TRBD1 (6 bases). V lost 3 bases and J 2 bases, leaving 12 bases between the germline ends. This CDR3 spans 15 amino acids. Germline CDR1 is MNHEY and CDR2 is SMNVEV (reference sequence).

This chain uses TRBV9 with TRBJ1-4; the D gene is possibly TRBD1 (5 bases). CDR1 SGDLS and CDR2 YYNGEE come from the germline V gene. This CDR3 has 17 residues. The ends were cut back, 0 bases at V and 10 bases at J, with 22 bases in the middle. CDR3 bases: TGTGCCAGCAGCGTAGGTCCCTCCTCCAATTCGGGGGGAAAACTGTTTTTT. Its translation is CASSVGPSSNSGGKLFF. The full variable domain, rest sourced from reference TRBV9 and TRBJ1-4, is DSGVTQTPKHLITATGQRVTLRCSPRSGDLSVYWYQQSLDQGLQFLIQYYNGEERAKGNILERFSAQQFPDLHSELNLSSLELGDSALYFCASSVGPSSNSGGKLFFGSGTQLSVL.

DNA for the CDR3: TGTGCCTGGGCCATCGGGAGAACCGGGGAGCTGTTTTTT. Translating gives CAWAIGRTGELFF. The rearrangement links TRBV30 to TRBJ2-2, with D possibly matching TRBD2 (6 bases). Germline loops: CDR1 GTSNPN, CDR2 SVGIG (reference sequence). The CDR3 is 13 residues long. V was pared by 5 bases and J by 5 bases, with 12 bases between.

In its sample, this clone was seen a few times. The rearrangement uses TRBV27 and TRBJ1-2, with D maybe TRBD1 (5 bases). Per germline, CDR1 MNHEY and CDR2 SMNVEV (reference sequence). The V end was cut by 6 bases, the J end by 1 base, with 12 bases between. The CDR3 extends over 14 amino acids. Here the CDR3 reads CASRGGTYNYGYTF. The CDR3 DNA sequence: TGTGCCAGCAGGGGAGGGACTTATAACTATGGCTACACCTTC.

The CDR3 DNA follows: TGTGCCAGCAGTTCAGGGTTAGGAAACACTGAAGCTTTCTTT. Translation: CASSSGLGNTEAFF. The rearrangement joins TRBV28 to TRBJ1-1, with D perhaps TRBD1 (5 bases). Germline lookup yields CDR1 MDHEN and CDR2 SYDVKM. There are 14 residues in the CDR3. V lost 4 bases, J lost 2 bases, and 11 bases lay in between.

CDR3 nucleotide sequence: TGCGCCAGCAGCTTGGGGAATAGCGGGATTGGCACAGATACGCAGTATTTT. Translating gives CASSLGNSGIGTDTQYF. V gene TRBV5-1 combines with J gene TRBJ2-3, with 8 bases matching TRBD2. V lost 0 bases, J lost 1 base, and 7 bases stayed unmatched. Germline V CDR1 and CDR2: SGHRS, YFSETQ. This CDR3 comprises 17 residues. The complete variable domain, with remaining parts taken from reference TRBV5-1 and TRBJ2-3, reads KAGVTQTPRYLIKTRGQQVTLSCSPISGHRSVSWYQQTPGQGLQFLFEYFSETQRNKGNFPGRFSGRQFSNSRSEMNVSTLELGDSALYLCASSLGNSGIGTDTQYFGPGTRLTVL.

The rearrangement uses TRBV30 and TRBJ1-1; 9 nucleotides agree with TRBD1. J was trimmed by 4 bases and V by 2 bases; bases with no gene match: 2. CDR3 length equals 13 residues. CDR1 and CDR2 (germline): GTSNPN, SVGIG (reference sequence). The CDR3 loop is CAWSQTGGTEAFF. The CDR3 DNA reads TGTGCCTGGAGTCAGACAGGGGGCACTGAAGCTTTCTTT.